This TCR beta chain emerged from a study of beta chain features in type 1 diabetes. The CDR3 extends over 14 amino acids. The V end was cut by 1 base, the J end by 0 bases, with 6 bases between. Germline V gene lookup returns CDR1 SEHNR and CDR2 FQNEAQ (reference sequence). TCRB transcripts that were expressed got sequenced, as all of the isolated RNA had been reverse transcribed. An average about 3.8 million reads came from naive, central memory and regulatory T cell samples. TCRdb's table, derived via immunoSEQ multiplex PCR, lists solely in-frame clones and lacks some. Counted here are 350,000 to 450,000 clones, about 12% occurring once; the ten biggest clones make up over 0.008%. The table lists this clone with a few counts. Its antigen is not identified. This same CDR3 is encoded by further DNA sequences in the sample. General study results and limits: Type 1 diabetes patients had VDJ junctions that carried fewer insertions and more deletions. Type 1 diabetes patients had moderately but significantly shorter TCRB CDR3s in all four CD4+ subsets. For patients and controls alike, PCR might favor shorter templates to the same degree.

What was sequenced was naive CD4+ T cells from blood. The TCR sequence derives from a woman aged 18 to 35 with type 1 diabetes. The chain uses TRBV7-9 and TRBJ1-1, with D perhaps TRBD1 (6 bases). This CDR3 reads CASSLGQVNTEAFF. CDR3 DNA sequence: TGTGCCAGCAGCTTAGGACAGGTGAACACTGAAGCTTTCTTT.